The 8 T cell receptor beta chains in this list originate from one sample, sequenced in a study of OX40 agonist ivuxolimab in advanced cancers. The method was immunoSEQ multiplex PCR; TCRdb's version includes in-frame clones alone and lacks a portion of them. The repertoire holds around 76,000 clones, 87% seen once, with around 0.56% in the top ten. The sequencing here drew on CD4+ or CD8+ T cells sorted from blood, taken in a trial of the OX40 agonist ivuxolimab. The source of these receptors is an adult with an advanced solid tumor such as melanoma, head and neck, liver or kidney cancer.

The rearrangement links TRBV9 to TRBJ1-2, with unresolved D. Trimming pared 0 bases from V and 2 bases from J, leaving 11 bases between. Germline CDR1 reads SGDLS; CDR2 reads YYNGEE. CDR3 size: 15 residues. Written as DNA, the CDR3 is TGTGCCAGCAGCGTAGCCCTCAGTTCCAACTATGGCTACACCTTC. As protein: CASSVALSSNYGYTF.

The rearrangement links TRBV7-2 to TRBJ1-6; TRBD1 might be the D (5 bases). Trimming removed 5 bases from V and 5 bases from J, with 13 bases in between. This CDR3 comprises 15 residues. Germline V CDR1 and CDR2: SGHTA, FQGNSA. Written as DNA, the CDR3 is TGTGCCAGCAGCCCCCAGGGCCTAGATAATTCACCCCTCCACTTT. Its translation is CASSPQGLDNSPLHF.

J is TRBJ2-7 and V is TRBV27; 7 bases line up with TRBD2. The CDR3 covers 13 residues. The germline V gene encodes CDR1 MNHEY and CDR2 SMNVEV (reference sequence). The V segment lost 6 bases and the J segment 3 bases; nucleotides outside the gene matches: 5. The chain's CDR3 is CASRGAGYYEQYF. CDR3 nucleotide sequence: TGTGCCAGCAGGGGAGCGGGATACTACGAGCAGTACTTC.

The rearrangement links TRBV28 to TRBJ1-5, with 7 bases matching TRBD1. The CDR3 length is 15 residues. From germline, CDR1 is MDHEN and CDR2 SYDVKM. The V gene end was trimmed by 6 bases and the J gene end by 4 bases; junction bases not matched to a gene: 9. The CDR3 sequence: CASRLMDRTNQPQHF. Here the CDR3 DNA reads TGTGCCAGCAGGCTAATGGACAGGACAAATCAGCCCCAGCATTTT.

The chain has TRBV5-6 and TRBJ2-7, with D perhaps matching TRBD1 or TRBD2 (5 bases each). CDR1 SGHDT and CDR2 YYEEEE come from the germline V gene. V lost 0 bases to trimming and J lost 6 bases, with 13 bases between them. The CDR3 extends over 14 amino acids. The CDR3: CASSLGMGRGEQYF. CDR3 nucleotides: TGTGCCAGCAGCTTGGGGATGGGACGGGGCGAGCAGTACTTC.

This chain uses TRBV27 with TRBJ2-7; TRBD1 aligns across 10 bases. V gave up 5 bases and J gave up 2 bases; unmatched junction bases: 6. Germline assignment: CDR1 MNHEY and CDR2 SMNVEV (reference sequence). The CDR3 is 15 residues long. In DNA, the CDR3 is TGTGCCAGCAGTCCTGGACAGGGGGTTGCCTACGAGCAGTACTTC. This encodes CASSPGQGVAYEQYF.

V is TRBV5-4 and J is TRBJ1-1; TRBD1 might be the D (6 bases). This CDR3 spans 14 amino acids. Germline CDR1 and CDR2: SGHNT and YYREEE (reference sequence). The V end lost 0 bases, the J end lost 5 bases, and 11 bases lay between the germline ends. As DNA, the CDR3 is TGTGCCAGCAGCTTGGAGCCCAGGGGTACTGAAGCTTTCTTT. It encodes CASSLEPRGTEAFF.

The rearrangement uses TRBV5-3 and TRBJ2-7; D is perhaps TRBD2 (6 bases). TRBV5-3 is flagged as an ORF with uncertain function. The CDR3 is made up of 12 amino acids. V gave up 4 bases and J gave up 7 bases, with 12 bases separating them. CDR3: CARSGGCLEQYF. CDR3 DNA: TGTGCCAGAAGCGGGGGGTGCCTAGAGCAGTACTTC.